A selection of T cell receptor beta chains follows, all from one sample in a study of cytomegalovirus exposure and HLA in healthy donors. Assay used: immunoSEQ multiplex PCR; TCRdb lists only in-frame clones, some missing. The sample has 90,000 to 110,000 clones, 76% seen once. What was sequenced was PBMCs. The source is a man aged 40-50 years in good health and CMV-seropositive. CDR3s include the opening cysteine and the closing phenylalanine or tryptophan. A D gene is named only where the DNA matches it firmly. Where a row states a size, it is once, few, many or the class of an expanded clone; other rows omit it.

d_call,v_call,j_call,clone_size,cdr3_aa,cdr3_nt
.,TRBV9,TRBJ1-3,.,CASSVEGAAGNTIYF,TGTGCCAGCAGCGTAGAAGGGGCGGCTGGAAACACCATATATTTT
.,TRBV5-5,TRBJ1-1,.,CASSPTGMNTEAFF,TGTGCCAGCAGCCCCACAGGGATGAACACTGAAGCTTTCTTT
.,TRBV28,TRBJ1-2,.,CASGIRGTGYTF,TGTGCCAGCGGAATCAGAGGTACCGGCTACACCTTC
.,TRBV16,TRBJ2-7,.,CASSQFTYEQYF,TGTGCCAGCAGCCAATTCACCTACGAGCAGTACTTC
.,TRBV19,TRBJ1-2,.,CASSPAVGGKSYGYTF,TGTGCCAGTAGTCCGGCCGTCGGAGGAAAATCCTATGGCTACACCTTC
TRBD1,TRBV28,TRBJ2-7,.,CASSLTGSGEQYF,TGTGCCAGCAGCCTGACAGGGTCGGGGGAGCAGTACTTC
.,TRBV6-1,TRBJ2-7,.,CASTGQKTYEQYF,TGTGCCAGCACTGGACAGAAGACCTACGAGCAGTACTTC
.,TRBV18,TRBJ2-5,.,CASSPGTPKETQYF,TGTGCCAGCTCCCCGGGGACACCTAAAGAGACCCAGTACTTC
TRBD1,TRBV7-9,TRBJ2-7,.,CASSLADRGRYEQYF,TGTGCCAGCAGCTTGGCGGACAGGGGGCGTTACGAGCAGTACTTC
.,TRBV7-3,TRBJ2-7,.,CASSATEGGVQYF,TGTGCCAGCAGCGCAACCGAGGGTGGGGTGCAGTACTTC
.,TRBV28,TRBJ2-7,few,CASRAEIYEQYF,TGTGCCAGCAGGGCAGAAATTTACGAGCAGTACTTC
TRBD2,TRBV30,TRBJ2-3,few,CAWRPRGLAVGRQYF,TGTGCCTGGAGGCCGAGGGGACTAGCGGTAGGGAGGCAGTATTTT
TRBD2,TRBV5-1,TRBJ2-1,.,CASSMSGSPLNEQFF,TGCGCCAGCAGCATGAGCGGGAGTCCCCTCAATGAGCAGTTCTTC
.,TRBV21-1,TRBJ2-7,.,CASSGRDCYEQYF,TGTGCCAGCAGCGGACGGGACTGCTACGAGCAGTACTTC
.,TRBV7-3,TRBJ2-3,.,CASRSSASATDTQYF,TGTGCCAGCAGATCCTCGGCTAGCGCCACAGATACGCAGTATTTT
TRBD2,TRBV19,TRBJ2-7,.,CASSTPGLAGVGEQYF,TGTGCCAGTAGTACCCCCGGACTAGCGGGAGTGGGGGAGCAGTACTTC
TRBD2,TRBV30,TRBJ2-3,.,CAWSSGKATDTQYF,TGTGCCTGGTCTAGCGGGAAAGCTACAGATACGCAGTATTTT
TRBD2,TRBV19,TRBJ2-3,.,CASSLKGAGGPYPTQYF,TGTGCCAGTAGTCTTAAGGGAGCGGGAGGGCCATACCCGACGCAGTATTTT
.,TRBV19,TRBJ1-1,once,CATGLGGNTEAFF,TGTGCCACCGGTCTGGGGGGGAACACTGAAGCTTTCTTT
.,TRBV7-2,TRBJ1-5,.,CASSDTGLSNQPQHF,TGTGCCAGCAGCGATACAGGGCTTAGCAATCAGCCCCAGCATTTT
TRBD2,TRBV29-1,TRBJ2-3,.,CSVDPQLAGFADTQYF,TGCAGCGTGGACCCCCAGCTAGCGGGGTTCGCAGATACGCAGTATTTT
.,TRBV19,TRBJ2-7,.,CASSIRTNVGSEQYF,TGTGCCAGTAGTATTAGGACTAACGTGGGCTCCGAGCAGTACTTC
TRBD2,TRBV7-2,TRBJ2-3,few,CASSSLGRGYTDTQYF,TGTGCCAGCAGCTCCTTAGGGCGGGGGTATACAGATACGCAGTATTTT
.,TRBV4-1,TRBJ1-5,.,CASSLGTWDQPQHF,TGCGCCAGCAGCCTCGGGACATGGGATCAGCCCCAGCATTTT
TRBD2,TRBV5-6,TRBJ2-1,.,CASSFISGREIGEQFF,TGTGCCAGCAGCTTTATTAGCGGGAGGGAGATAGGTGAGCAGTTCTTC
TRBD1,TRBV7-9,TRBJ1-2,.,CASSLVAGGGYTF,TGTGCCAGCAGCTTAGTTGCAGGGGGCGGCTACACCTTC
.,TRBV7-2,TRBJ2-2,.,CASSLMGGDNTGELFF,TGTGCCAGCAGCTTAATGGGCGGGGACAACACCGGGGAGCTGTTTTTT
TRBD1,TRBV19,TRBJ2-3,few,CASSSPRQGGDTQYF,TGTGCCAGTAGTAGCCCCCGACAGGGGGGAGATACGCAGTATTTT
TRBD1,TRBV4-3,TRBJ2-7,.,CASSQDVRTGQYF,TGCGCCAGCAGCCAAGATGTCCGGACAGGGCAGTACTTC
.,TRBV5-8,TRBJ1-4,.,CASSFPGSVATNEKLFF,TGTGCCAGCAGCTTCCCTGGGAGTGTTGCAACTAATGAAAAACTGTTTTTT
.,TRBV7-9,TRBJ2-5,.,CSSSLGQLETQYF,TGTTCCAGCAGCTTGGGACAACTAGAGACCCAGTACTTC
.,TRBV5-1,TRBJ2-6,.,CASSFMGQSGANVLTF,TGCGCCAGCAGCTTTATGGGGCAGTCGGGGGCCAACGTCCTGACTTTC
.,TRBV6-1,TRBJ1-1,.,CASGRTLDTEAFF,TGTGCCAGCGGAAGGACTTTAGACACTGAAGCTTTCTTT
TRBD1,TRBV9,TRBJ1-4,.,CASSPLDRGMAKLFF,TGTGCCAGCAGCCCACTGGACAGGGGTATGGCAAAACTGTTTTTT
TRBD1,TRBV5-6,TRBJ1-2,few,CASSYPGQDYGYTF,TGTGCCAGCAGTTACCCGGGACAGGACTATGGCTACACCTTC
TRBD1,TRBV30,TRBJ2-2,.,CAWSATGGFTGELFF,TGTGCCTGGAGTGCGACAGGGGGCTTCACCGGGGAGCTGTTTTTT
TRBD2,TRBV5-4,TRBJ2-2,.,CASRASGLNTGELFF,TGTGCCAGCAGGGCTAGCGGATTGAACACCGGGGAGCTGTTTTTT
TRBD2,TRBV11-1,TRBJ2-5,few,CASRERLAGEKETQYF,TGTGCCAGCAGAGAAAGACTAGCGGGGGAGAAAGAGACCCAGTACTTC
TRBD2,TRBV6-5,TRBJ2-7,.,CASRAGLAGVYEQYF,TGTGCCAGCAGGGCTGGACTAGCGGGGGTATACGAGCAGTACTTC
TRBD2,TRBV5-4,TRBJ2-1,once,CASSFGGPAGLELVSGEQFF,TGTGCCAGCAGCTTTGGGGGGCCCGCGGGACTAGAACTAGTAAGCGGTGAGCAGTTCTTC
TRBD1,TRBV7-6,TRBJ2-7,.,CASSLATGVGYEQYF,TGTGCCAGCAGCTTAGCGACAGGGGTGGGTTACGAGCAGTACTTC
TRBD1,TRBV11-2,TRBJ2-7,.,CASSLVGTGGFEQYF,TGTGCCAGCAGCTTAGTAGGGACAGGGGGATTCGAGCAGTACTTC
.,TRBV5-1,TRBJ2-4,.,CASSLGLLAKNSQYF,TGCGCCAGCAGCTTAGGACTACTAGCCAAAAACAGTCAGTACTTC
.,TRBV19,TRBJ1-4,.,CASSISPFKLFF,TGTGCCAGTAGTATATCCCCATTTAAACTGTTTTTT
.,TRBV28,TRBJ2-1,few,CASRSGSRSEFF,TGTGCCAGCAGATCGGGATCCCGTTCGGAGTTCTTC
TRBD1,TRBV16,TRBJ2-5,.,CASSQYRGETQYF,TGTGCCAGCAGCCAATACAGGGGCGAGACCCAGTACTTC
.,TRBV7-9,TRBJ2-2,.,CASSLQGGANTGELFF,TGTGCCAGCAGCTTACAGGGGGGCGCGAACACCGGGGAGCTGTTTTTT
TRBD1,TRBV7-2,TRBJ2-7,.,CASSPQGFYEQYF,TGTGCCAGCAGCCCACAGGGGTTCTACGAGCAGTACTTC
.,TRBV18,TRBJ2-7,.,CASSPRQGTNEQYF,TGTGCCAGCTCACCACGGCAGGGGACCAACGAGCAGTACTTC
.,TRBV4-1,TRBJ2-7,.,CASSQGQESSYEQYF,TGCGCCAGCAGCCAAGGACAGGAGAGCTCCTACGAGCAGTACTTC
.,TRBV19,TRBJ2-7,.,CASSTGIEQYF,TGTGCCAGTAGTACGGGGATCGAGCAGTACTTC
TRBD1,TRBV29-1,TRBJ2-3,.,CSVGSGTGRDTQYF,TGCAGCGTTGGCTCCGGGACAGGGAGAGATACGCAGTATTTT
TRBD2,TRBV7-3,TRBJ2-2,once,CASSSLAGATTGELFF,TGTGCCAGCAGCTCTCTAGCGGGAGCGACCACCGGGGAGCTGTTTTTT
.,TRBV6-5,TRBJ2-7,.,CASSYSSDTRAVGQYF,TGTGCCAGCAGTTACTCGTCCGATACCAGGGCAGTCGGGCAGTACTTC